This passage covers 4 T cell receptor beta chains from one sample sequenced in a study of T cell responses to AZD1222 COVID-19 vaccine. TCRdb's copy holds only in-frame clones and misses some; the assay was immunoSEQ multiplex PCR. The sample consists of 90,000 to 110,000 clones, around 90% of them appearing once. Sequences were derived from peripheral blood, sampled on day 0 of AZD1222 vaccination. These TCRs come from an adult in good health.

This clone showed up just a few times. The chain links TRBV6-2 or TRBV6-3 to TRBJ1-5, with D hard to call. V lost 4 bases and J lost 2, with 18 bases in between. The CDR3 has 17 amino acids. CDR1 and CDR2 (germline): MNHEY, SVGEGT. DNA for the CDR3: TGTGCCAGCAGTTCCTGGACCAGCGGTGGGGGCAATCAGCCCCAGCATTTT. Protein product: CASSSWTSGGGNQPQHF.

V is TRBV5-5 and J is TRBJ2-1; D assignment may be TRBD1 or TRBD2 (5 bases each). Trimming shortened V by 7 bases and J by 0 bases, and 14 bases separated the two germline ends. The CDR3 is 15 amino acids. Per germline, CDR1 SGHKS and CDR2 YYEKEE (reference sequence). The CDR3: CASHQRTSSYNEQFF. For the CDR3, the DNA is TGTGCCAGCCACCAGCGGACATCCTCCTACAATGAGCAGTTCTTC.

This chain joins TRBV6-5 and TRBJ2-2; D call uncertain. The V gene lost 0 bases and the J gene lost 4 bases, with 9 bases spanning the gap. The CDR3 is 15 amino acids. Per the germline V gene, CDR1 is MNHEY and CDR2 is SVGAGI. The CDR3 protein is CASSYSPGRTGELFF. The CDR3 DNA sequence: TGTGCCAGCAGTTACTCTCCAGGACGCACCGGGGAGCTGTTTTTT.

This clone was observed a handful of times. The chain uses TRBV6-5 and TRBJ2-7, with TRBD1 matching over 7 bases. The V gene end was trimmed by 6 bases and the J gene end by 0 bases; junction bases not matched to a gene: 5. CDR1 and CDR2 from the germline V gene are MNHEY and SVGAGI. The CDR3 totals 14 residues. CDR3 DNA: TGTGCCAGCAGCCGGGACAGAATCTCCTACGAGCAGTACTTC. Its translation is CASSRDRISYEQYF.